The clone carrying this T cell receptor (beta chain) was seen repeatedly, ten times or more. Antigen specificity is unknown. This specimen belongs to a study of T cell repertoires in cytomegalovirus infection. About the research overall: Public TCR beta signature analysis indicated the presence of both CMV infection and matching HLA type. Study-wide results and limits: Carriage of CMV together with the relevant HLA was identifiable through cumulative public TCR beta family frequency. CMV-specific TCR beta clonotypes restricted by HLA-C were the ones dominating the ex vivo response.

MiXCR, applied by TCRdb to the reads, yields one record per CDR3 protein. In the table there are around 900,000 distinct CDR3 sequences, approximately 33% of which are singletons. The V gene lost 5 bases and the J gene lost 3 bases, with 8 bases spanning the gap. The CDR3 length is 12 residues. This sequence joins TRBV12-3 or TRBV12-4 and TRBJ2-7, with a possible D match to TRBD1 (5 bases). This sequence originates from a human donor in good health (CMV status not recorded). Some clones in this sample may be carry-over from other donors' samples. The sample here was cultured CD8+ T cells from PBMCs, taken from culture after CMV antigen stimulation. In DNA, the CDR3 is TGTGCCAGCAGTCGGCAGGGCTACGAGCAGTACGTC. Protein: CASSRQGYEQYV.